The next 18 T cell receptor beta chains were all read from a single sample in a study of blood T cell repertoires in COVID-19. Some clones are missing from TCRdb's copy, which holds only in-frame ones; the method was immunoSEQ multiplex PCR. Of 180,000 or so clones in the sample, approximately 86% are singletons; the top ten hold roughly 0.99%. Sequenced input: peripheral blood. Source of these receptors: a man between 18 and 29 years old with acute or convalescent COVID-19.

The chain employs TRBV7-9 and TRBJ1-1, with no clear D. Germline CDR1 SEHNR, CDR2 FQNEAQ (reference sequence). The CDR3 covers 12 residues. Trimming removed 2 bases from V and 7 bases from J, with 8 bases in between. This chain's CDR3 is CASSLREIEAFF. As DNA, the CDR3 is TGTGCCAGCAGCTTACGGGAGATTGAAGCTTTCTTT.

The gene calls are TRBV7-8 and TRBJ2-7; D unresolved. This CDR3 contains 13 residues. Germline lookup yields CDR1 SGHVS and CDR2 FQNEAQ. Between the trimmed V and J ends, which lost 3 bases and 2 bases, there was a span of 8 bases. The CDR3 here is CASSFSTAYEQYV. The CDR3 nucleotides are TGTGCCAGCAGCTTTTCTACCGCCTACGAGCAGTACGTC.

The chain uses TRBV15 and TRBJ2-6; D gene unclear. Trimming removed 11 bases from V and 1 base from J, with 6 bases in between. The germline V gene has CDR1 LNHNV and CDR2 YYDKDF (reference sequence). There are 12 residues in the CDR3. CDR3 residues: CAAWSGANVLTF. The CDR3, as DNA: TGTGCCGCGTGGTCTGGGGCCAACGTCCTGACTTTC.

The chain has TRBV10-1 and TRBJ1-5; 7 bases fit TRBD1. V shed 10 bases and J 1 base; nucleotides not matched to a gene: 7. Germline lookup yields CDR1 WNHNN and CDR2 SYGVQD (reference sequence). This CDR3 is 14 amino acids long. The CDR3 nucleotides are TGCGCCATCCTTGGGGACAGCAGCAATCAGCCCCAGCATTTT. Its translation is CAILGDSSNQPQHF.

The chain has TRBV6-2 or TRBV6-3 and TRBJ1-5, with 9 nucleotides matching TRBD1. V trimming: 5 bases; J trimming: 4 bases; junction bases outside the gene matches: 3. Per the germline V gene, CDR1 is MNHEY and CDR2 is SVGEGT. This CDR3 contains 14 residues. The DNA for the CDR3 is TGTGCCAGCAGTGATGGACAGGGGAATCAGCCCCAGCATTTT. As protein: CASSDGQGNQPQHF.

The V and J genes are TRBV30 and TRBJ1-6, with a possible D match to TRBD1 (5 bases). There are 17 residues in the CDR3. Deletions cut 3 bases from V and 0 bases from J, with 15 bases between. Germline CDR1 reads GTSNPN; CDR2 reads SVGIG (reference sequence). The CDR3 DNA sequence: TGTGCCTGGAGGATTGCTGGGGCAAGCTCCTATAATTCACCCCTCCACTTT. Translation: CAWRIAGASSYNSPLHF.

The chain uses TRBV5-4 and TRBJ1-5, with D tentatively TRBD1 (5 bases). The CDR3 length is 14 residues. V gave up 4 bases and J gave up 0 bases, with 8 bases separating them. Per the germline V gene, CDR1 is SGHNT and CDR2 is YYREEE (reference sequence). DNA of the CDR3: TGTGCCAGCAGCCCAGGGCCTAGCAATCAGCCCCAGCATTTT. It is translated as CASSPGPSNQPQHF.

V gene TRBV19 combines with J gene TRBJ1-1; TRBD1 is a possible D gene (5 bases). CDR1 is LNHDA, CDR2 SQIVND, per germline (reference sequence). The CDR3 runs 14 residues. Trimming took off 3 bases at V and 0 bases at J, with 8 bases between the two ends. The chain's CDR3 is CASSMQDMNTEAFF. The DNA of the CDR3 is TGTGCCAGTAGTATGCAGGACATGAACACTGAAGCTTTCTTT.

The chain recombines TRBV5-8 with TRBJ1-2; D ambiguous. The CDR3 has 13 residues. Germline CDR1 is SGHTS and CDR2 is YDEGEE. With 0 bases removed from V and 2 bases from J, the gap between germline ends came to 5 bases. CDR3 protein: CASSLGQNYGYTF. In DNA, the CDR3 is TGTGCCAGCAGCTTGGGGCAGAACTATGGCTACACCTTC.

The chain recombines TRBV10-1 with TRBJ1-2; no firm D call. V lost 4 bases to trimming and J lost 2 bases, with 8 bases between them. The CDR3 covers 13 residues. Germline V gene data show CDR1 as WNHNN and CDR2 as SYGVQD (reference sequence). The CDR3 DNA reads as TGCGCCAGCAGTGCGGGGAAGAACTATGGCTACACCTTC. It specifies CASSAGKNYGYTF.

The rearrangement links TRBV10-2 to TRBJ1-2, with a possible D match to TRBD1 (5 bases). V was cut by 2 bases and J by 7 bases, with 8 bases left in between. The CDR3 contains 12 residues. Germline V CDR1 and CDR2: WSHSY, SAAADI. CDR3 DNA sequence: TGCGCCAGCAGTGAGATCCAGGGTGGCTACACCTTC. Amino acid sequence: CASSEIQGGYTF.

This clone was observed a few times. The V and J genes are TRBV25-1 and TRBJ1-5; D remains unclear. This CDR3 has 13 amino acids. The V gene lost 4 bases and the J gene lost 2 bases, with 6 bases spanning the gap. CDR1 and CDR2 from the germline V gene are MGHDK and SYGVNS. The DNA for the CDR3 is TGTGCCAGCAGTGGTCAGGGCAATCAGCCCCAGCATTTT. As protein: CASSGQGNQPQHF.

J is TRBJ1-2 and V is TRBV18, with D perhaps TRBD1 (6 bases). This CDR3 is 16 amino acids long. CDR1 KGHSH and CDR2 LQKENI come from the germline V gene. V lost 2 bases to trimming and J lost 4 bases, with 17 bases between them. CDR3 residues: CASSPRDTSLGYGYTF. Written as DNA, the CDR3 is TGTGCCAGCTCACCAAGGGACACAAGCCTCGGCTATGGCTACACCTTC.

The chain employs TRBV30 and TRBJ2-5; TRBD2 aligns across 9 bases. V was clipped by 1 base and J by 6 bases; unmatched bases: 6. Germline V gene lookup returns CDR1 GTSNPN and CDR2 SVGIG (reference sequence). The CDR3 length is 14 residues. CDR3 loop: CAWSDSGGHKTQYF. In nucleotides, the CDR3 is TGTGCCTGGAGTGATAGCGGGGGCCACAAGACCCAGTACTTC.

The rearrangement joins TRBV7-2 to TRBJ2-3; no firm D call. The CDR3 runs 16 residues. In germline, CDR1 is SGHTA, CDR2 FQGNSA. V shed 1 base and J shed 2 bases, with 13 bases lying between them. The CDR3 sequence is CASSLGGGRFTDTQYF. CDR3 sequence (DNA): TGTGCCAGCAGCTTAGGAGGTGGTAGGTTCACAGATACGCAGTATTTT.

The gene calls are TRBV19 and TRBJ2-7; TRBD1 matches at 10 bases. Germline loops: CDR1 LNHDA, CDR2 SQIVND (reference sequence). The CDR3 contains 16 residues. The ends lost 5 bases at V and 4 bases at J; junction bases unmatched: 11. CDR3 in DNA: TGTGCCAGTAGTGGACGGCCGGGACAGGGGATTTACGAGCAGTACTTC. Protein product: CASSGRPGQGIYEQYF. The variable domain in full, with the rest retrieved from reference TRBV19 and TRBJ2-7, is DGGITQSPKYLFRKEGQNVTLSCEQNLNHDAMYWYRQDPGQGLRLIYYSQIVNDFQKGDIAEGYSVSREKKESFPLTVTSAQKNPTAFYLCASSGRPGQGIYEQYFGPGTRLTVT.

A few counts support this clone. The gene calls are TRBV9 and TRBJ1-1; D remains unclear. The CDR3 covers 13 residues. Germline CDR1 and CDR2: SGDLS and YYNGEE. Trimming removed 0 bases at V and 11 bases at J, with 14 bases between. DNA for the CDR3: TGTGCCAGCAGCGTAGAGGCGTCAACCGGGGCTTTCTTT. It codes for CASSVEASTGAFF. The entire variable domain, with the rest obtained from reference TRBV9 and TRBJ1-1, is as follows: DSGVTQTPKHLITATGQRVTLRCSPRSGDLSVYWYQQSLDQGLQFLIQYYNGEERAKGNILERFSAQQFPDLHSELNLSSLELGDSALYFCASSVEASTGAFFGQGTRLTVV.

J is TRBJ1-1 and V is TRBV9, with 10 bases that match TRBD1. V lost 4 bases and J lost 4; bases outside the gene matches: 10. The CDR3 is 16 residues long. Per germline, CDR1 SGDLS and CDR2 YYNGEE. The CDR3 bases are TGTGCCAGCAGCCCGAGACAGGGGGCCGATTTCACTGAAGCTTTCTTT. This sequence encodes CASSPRQGADFTEAFF. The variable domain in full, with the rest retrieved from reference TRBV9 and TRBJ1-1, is DSGVTQTPKHLITATGQRVTLRCSPRSGDLSVYWYQQSLDQGLQFLIQYYNGEERAKGNILERFSAQQFPDLHSELNLSSLELGDSALYFCASSPRQGADFTEAFFGQGTRLTVV.